This T cell receptor (beta chain) emerged from a study of T-cell reconstitution after alpha-beta-depleted transplantation in children. Study-level findings and limits: Surviving recipient T cells and thymic progenitors accounted for the high day-60 TCRbeta diversity observed in some patients. Several hundred expanded graft clones reportedly supplied alpha-beta T cells about two months after transplant. One year after transplant, T-cell counts and diversity came mostly from newly produced T cells.

The germline gives CDR1 SGHTA, CDR2 FQGTGA. The length of the CDR3 is 13 residues. Trimming left V 4 bases short and J 6 bases short, with 9 bases between. This clonotype was seen a few times. Its antigen remains unidentified. The TCRbeta library was prepared with unique molecular identifiers. TCRdb used MiXCR to reprocess the PCR reads, holding one entry per CDR3 protein. The sample lists about 440,000 distinct CDR3 sequences; around 46% were seen once. The sample in question was PBMCs, obtained before TCRalphabeta/CD19-depleted stem cell transplant. The TCR originated in a girl aged 2-15 years with aplastic anemia, due to receive a stem cell transplant. This chain joins TRBV7-3 and TRBJ2-2; the D gene is possibly TRBD2 (5 bases). The CDR3 is CASSSMEAGELFF. CDR3 DNA sequence: TGTGCCAGCAGCTCAATGGAGGCCGGGGAGCTGTTTTTT.